These 13 T cell receptor beta chains share one sample of origin, sequenced in a study of CD8+ T cells in alopecia areata. Treatment given: oral pan-JAK inhibitor, 5-10 mg twice daily. cDNA serving as the sequencing template came from extracted, reverse transcribed RNA. Produced via immunoSEQ multiplex PCR; TCRdb's table is partial and in-frame only. The data show hundreds of thousands of clones, approximately 72% seen once. The sequencing used CD4+ T cells sorted from blood, collected around week 42, from a patient treated with tofacitinib. These receptors all come from a human donor with alopecia areata.

J is TRBJ1-1 and V is TRBV5-1; D uncertain. CDR3 length equals 18 residues. Deletions cut 0 bases from V and 0 bases from J, with 18 bases between. CDR1 is SGHRS, CDR2 YFSETQ, per germline. The CDR3 coding sequence is TGCGCCAGCAGCTTGGAAAGTGGCGCCGGGATAATGAACACTGAAGCTTTCTTT. Its translation is CASSLESGAGIMNTEAFF.

The chain uses TRBV7-8 and TRBJ2-7; 9 positions agree with TRBD1. The CDR3 is made up of 15 amino acids. CDR1 SGHVS and CDR2 FQNEAQ come from the germline V gene. J gave up 3 bases and V 5 bases, and 8 bases lay outside the gene matches. In DNA, the CDR3 is TGTGCCAGCAGCCCAACGGGACAGGGAATCTACGAGCAGTACTTC. It yields the protein CASSPTGQGIYEQYF. The complete variable domain, with remaining parts taken from reference TRBV7-8 and TRBJ2-7, reads GAGVSQSPRYKVAKRGQDVALRCDPISGHVSLFWYQQALGQGPEFLTYFQNEAQLDKSGLPSDRFFAERPEGSVSTLKIQRTQQEDSAVYLCASSPTGQGIYEQYFGPGTRLTVT.

The chain carries TRBV19 and TRBJ2-5; 9 nucleotides line up with TRBD1. Trimming at V came to 3 bases and at J to 1 base, leaving 6 bases not matched to a gene. CDR1 LNHDA and CDR2 SQIVND come from the germline V gene (reference sequence). The CDR3 is 16 residues long. CDR3 residues: CASSIRDRVTQETQYF. The CDR3, as DNA: TGTGCCAGTAGTATCCGGGACAGGGTCACCCAAGAGACCCAGTACTTC.

In this sample, this clone turned up a few times. At the DNA level, this CDR3 is encoded by other sequences in the same sample as well. The gene calls are TRBV29-1 and TRBJ1-1; D may be TRBD1 (5 bases). CDR1 is SQVTM and CDR2 is ANQGSEA in the germline V gene. The length of the CDR3 is 12 residues. V was shortened by 6 bases and J by 0 bases, with 8 bases between the two germline ends. This CDR3 reads CSVQGMNTEAFF. CDR3 bases: TGCAGCGTGCAGGGAATGAACACTGAAGCTTTCTTT. Based on the CDR3 plus reference TRBV29-1 and TRBJ1-1, the full variable domain is SAVISQKPSRDICQRGTSLTIQCQVDSQVTMMFWYRQQPGQSLTLIATANQGSEATYESGFVIDKFPISRPNLTFSTLTVSNMSPEDSSIYLCSVQGMNTEAFFGQGTRLTVV.

The V and J genes are TRBV29-1 and TRBJ1-2; D gene uncertain. The length of the CDR3 is 13 residues. V lost 4 bases and J lost 4, with 13 bases in between. The germline gives CDR1 SQVTM, CDR2 ANQGSEA. The CDR3 reads CSVVSPTAYGYTF. The CDR3 nucleotides are TGCAGCGTTGTGAGCCCCACCGCCTATGGCTACACCTTC.

The gene calls are TRBV30 and TRBJ2-5, with TRBD1 identical over 8 bases. The germline V gene encodes CDR1 GTSNPN and CDR2 SVGIG (reference sequence). The trim removed 2 bases at V and 5 bases at J, leaving 4 bases unmatched. The CDR3 is made up of 13 amino acids. CDR3 nucleotide sequence: TGTGCCTGGAGTCGACAGGGGTTGGAGACCCAGTACTTC. Its translation is CAWSRQGLETQYF.

The CDR3 DNA sequence: TGCGCCAGCAGCTTGGTGGGGACTAGCCTTAATGAGCAGTTCTTC. Translated, it gives CASSLVGTSLNEQFF. The V call is TRBV5-1, the J call TRBJ2-1; 9 nucleotides line up with TRBD2. This CDR3 is built from 15 residues. Germline-derived CDR1 and CDR2 are SGHRS and YFSETQ. Trimming cost V 0 bases and J 7 bases; bases outside gene matches: 5.

The chain is built from TRBV7-9 and TRBJ2-2; D uncertain. The germline V gene encodes CDR1 SEHNR and CDR2 FQNEAQ (reference sequence). This CDR3 is 15 amino acids long. V was trimmed by 6 bases and J by 2 bases, leaving 13 bases between them. In nucleotides, the CDR3 is TGTGCCAGCAGACAGAAACTATCTAACACCGGGGAGCTGTTTTTT. Amino acid sequence: CASRQKLSNTGELFF.

The rearrangement uses TRBV2 and TRBJ1-1; 7 bases align to TRBD1. The CDR3 is 13 amino acids. V lost 7 bases, J lost 5 bases, and 7 bases stayed unmatched. The V gene's germline CDR1 is SNHLY and CDR2 FYNNEI. The CDR3 loop is CASTSSGGTEAFF. The CDR3 DNA reads TGTGCCAGCACCTCCTCAGGGGGTACTGAAGCTTTCTTT. Full variable domain (outside the CDR3, taken from reference TRBV2 and TRBJ1-1): EPEVTQTPSHQVTQMGQEVILRCVPISNHLYFYWYRQILGQKVEFLVSFYNNEISEKSEIFDDQFSVERPDGSNFTLKIRSTKLEDSAMYFCASTSSGGTEAFFGQGTRLTVV.

The CDR3 sequence: CASSLGSSGGTDTQYF. CDR3 DNA sequence: TGTGCCAGCAGCTTGGGTTCTAGCGGGGGCACAGATACGCAGTATTTT. The rearrangement joins TRBV5-4 to TRBJ2-3; 9 bases agree with TRBD2. CDR1 is SGHNT, CDR2 YYREEE, per germline (reference sequence). This CDR3 has 16 residues. The V gene end was trimmed by 0 bases and the J gene end by 1 base; junction bases not matched to a gene: 3.

This sequence joins TRBV5-1 and TRBJ2-1; D is perhaps TRBD1 (6 bases). Germline CDR1 is SGHRS and CDR2 is YFSETQ. The V end lost 4 bases, the J end lost 0 bases, and 11 bases lay between the germline ends. The CDR3 has 15 amino acids. The CDR3 DNA follows: TGCGCCAGCAGCGAACAGGGCCTCTCCTACAATGAGCAGTTCTTC. This gives the protein CASSEQGLSYNEQFF.

The V and J genes are TRBV7-9 and TRBJ1-5; D unclear. Germline values: CDR1 SEHNR, CDR2 FQNEAQ (reference sequence). Between the trimmed V and J ends, which lost 6 bases and 3 bases, there was a span of 12 bases. The CDR3 loop spans 14 amino acids. CDR3 coding DNA: TGTGCCAGCAGTCCCTCAGGTTTCAATCAGCCCCAGCATTTT. Its protein product is CASSPSGFNQPQHF. Filled out from reference TRBV7-9 and TRBJ1-5, the complete variable domain reads DTGVSQNPRHKITKRGQNVTFRCDPISEHNRLYWYRQTLGQGPEFLTYFQNEAQLEKSRLLSDRFSAERPKGSFSTLEIQRTEQGDSAMYLCASSPSGFNQPQHFGDGTRLSIL.

A few counts support this clone. The V call is TRBV29-1, the J call TRBJ1-1; D possibly corresponds to TRBD1 (5 bases). CDR3 length: 14 amino acids. V was cut by 4 bases and J by 1 base, with 13 bases left in between. In germline, CDR1 is SQVTM, CDR2 ANQGSEA. DNA for the CDR3: TGCAGCGTTGTTTTGGGCGGGGGGAACACTGAAGCTTTCTTT. This encodes CSVVLGGGNTEAFF. Drawing the rest from reference TRBV29-1 and TRBJ1-1, the complete variable domain is SAVISQKPSRDICQRGTSLTIQCQVDSQVTMMFWYRQQPGQSLTLIATANQGSEATYESGFVIDKFPISRPNLTFSTLTVSNMSPEDSSIYLCSVVLGGGNTEAFFGQGTRLTVV.